This TCR beta chain is from a study of blood T cells in healthy people across ages. About the research overall: When template switching was applied, about one barcoded beta molecule was captured per two T cells. General study points: A conclusive naive versus antigen-experienced comparison was prevented by the unsorted PBMCs. With age, beta diversity per million T cells declined roughly linearly, significantly by around 43.

A second PCR of roughly 7 to 11 cycles used a sample-barcoded 5' primer and a J-beta primer mix. Each cDNA molecule carried a tag from a template-switch adaptor that contained 12 random nucleotides. In TCRdb, the 5' RACE reads were re-called with MiXCR into one record per CDR3 protein. The sample has approximately 800,000 distinct CDR3 sequences; 46% are singletons. This clonotype was observed at least ten times. As yet, its antigen is unknown. This CDR3 contains 11 residues. V was clipped by 6 bases and J by 3 bases, with 6 bases between them. This chain uses TRBV12-3 or TRBV12-4 with TRBJ2-7; tentatively, D is TRBD2 (6 bases). Sequenced sample: blood. This clonotype was obtained from a man aged 80 or over in good health. The CDR3 here is CASRTSYEQYF. CDR3 nucleotides: TGTGCCAGCAGGACTAGCTACGAGCAGTACTTC.